The 7 T cell receptor beta chains presented below share a single source sample, sequenced in a study of technical replicates of blood from a handful of donors (dated by TCRdb to 2016 to 2017). Library generation was performed with the immunoSEQ multiplex PCR assay. In TCRdb, the immuneACCESS table is reduced to in-frame sequences with V and J assigned. These tables do not hold every clone; where another copy was compared, an unresolved V gene accounts for under half, and the others remain unexplained. For this sample the table gives tens of thousands of clones, of which around nine tenths were detected only once. The ten largest clonotypes hold about 5% of the sample. Sample: PBMCs. The receptors were gathered from a human donor in good health. Some clones in this sample may be carry-over from other donors' samples.

The chain uses TRBV13 and TRBJ2-3; 8 nucleotides match TRBD2. J was trimmed by 6 bases and V by 1 base; bases with no gene match: 3. Germline V CDR1 and CDR2: PRHDT, FYEKMQ (reference sequence). This CDR3 comprises 14 residues. The CDR3 is CASSLAAGVDTQYF. CDR3 bases: TGTGCCAGCAGCTTAGCAGCGGGAGTTGATACGCAGTATTTT.

The V and J genes are TRBV4-3 and TRBJ2-3; 7 nucleotides agree with TRBD2. This CDR3 spans 16 amino acids. Germline CDR1 reads LGHNA; CDR2 reads YSLEER. The V gene end was trimmed by 3 bases and the J gene end by 3 bases; junction bases not matched to a gene: 9. Here the CDR3 DNA reads TGCGCCAGCAGCCAGGCGGGGAAAGCGGGAACAGATACGCAGTATTTT. This sequence encodes CASSQAGKAGTDTQYF.

The chain joins TRBV5-1 to TRBJ2-7; tentative D call: TRBD1 (5 bases). Germline V lookup: CDR1 SGHRS, CDR2 YFSETQ. The CDR3 runs 14 residues. Trimming shortened V by 0 bases and J by 2 bases, and 9 bases separated the two germline ends. CDR3 sequence (DNA): TGCGCCAGCAGCTTGGCCTCACAGGCCTACGAGCAGTACTTC. Protein sequence: CASSLASQAYEQYF.

The chain uses TRBV5-1 and TRBJ2-5, with D tentatively TRBD1 (6 bases). The CDR3 is 13 residues long. Between the trimmed V and J ends, which lost 0 bases and 7 bases, there was a span of 10 bases. The germline gives CDR1 SGHRS, CDR2 YFSETQ. The CDR3 DNA is TGCGCCAGCAGCTTGGTGCTAGGGGGGACCCAGTACTTC. Translation gives CASSLVLGGTQYF.

The chain uses TRBV7-6 and TRBJ2-1, with a tentative D call TRBD2 (6 bases). Trimming left V 3 bases short and J 5 bases short, with 11 bases between. CDR1 is SGHVS, CDR2 FNYEAQ, per germline. The CDR3 extends over 14 amino acids. CDR3 protein: CASSLGLGDNEQFF. CDR3 nucleotide sequence: TGTGCCAGCAGCTTGGGACTGGGGGACAATGAGCAGTTCTTC.

This clone was seen only a few times. V gene TRBV7-2 combines with J gene TRBJ2-5; D call uncertain. CDR3 length: 12 residues. The germline V and J ends were trimmed by 6 bases and 5 bases, with 10 bases remaining between them. CDR1 and CDR2 (germline): SGHTA, FQGNSA. The CDR3 sequence is CASSQYSETQYF. In DNA form, the CDR3 reads TGTGCCAGCAGTCAATACTCGGAGACCCAGTACTTC.

This clone was observed a few times. CDR3 amino acids: CASSFPGGLRTDTQYF. CDR3 nucleotides: TGTGCCAGCAGCTTTCCCGGCGGACTACGCACAGATACGCAGTATTTT. The genes are TRBV11-2 and TRBJ2-3, with D perhaps matching TRBD2 (6 bases). The V gene lost 3 bases and the J gene lost 1 base, with 14 bases spanning the gap. The germline CDR1 and CDR2 sequences are SGHAT and FQNNGV. The CDR3 loop spans 16 amino acids.